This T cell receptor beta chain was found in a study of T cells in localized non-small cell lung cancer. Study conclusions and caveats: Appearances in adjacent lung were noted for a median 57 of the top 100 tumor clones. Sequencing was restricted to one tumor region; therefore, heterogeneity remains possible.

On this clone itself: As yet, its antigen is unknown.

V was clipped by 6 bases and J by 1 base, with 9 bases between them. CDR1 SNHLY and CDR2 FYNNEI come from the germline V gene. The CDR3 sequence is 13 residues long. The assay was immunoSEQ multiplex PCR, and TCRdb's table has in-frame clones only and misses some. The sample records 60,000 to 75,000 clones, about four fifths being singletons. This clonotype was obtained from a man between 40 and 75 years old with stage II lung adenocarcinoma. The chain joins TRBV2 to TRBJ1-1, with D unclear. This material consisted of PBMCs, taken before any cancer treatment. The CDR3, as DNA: TGTGCCAGCAGCCAGTCAGAGAACACTGAAGCTTTCTTT. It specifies CASSQSENTEAFF.